The rows below give T cell receptor beta chains drawn from one sample of a study of post-analysis software for immune sequencing data. TCRdb redid the calling of the PCR reads with MiXCR, one entry per CDR3 protein. The table records around 500,000 distinct CDR3 sequences, 34% of them present only once. The material sequenced was blood. These receptors were collected from a girl between 2 and 17 years old with multiple sclerosis. Both conserved end residues are part of each CDR3. A D gene is named only where the DNA matches it firmly. Size tells how often a clone was seen (once, few, many) or the class of an expanded clone, and some rows leave it out.

V gene	J gene	clone size	D gene	CDR3 protein	CDR3 DNA
TRBV10-2	TRBJ2-7	NA	NA	CASTEGWGSYEQYF	TGCGCCAGCACCGAGGGGTGGGGGTCCTACGAGCAGTACTTC
TRBV4-1	TRBJ2-3	NA	TRBD1	CASSQDSGQGFSDTQYF	TGCGCCAGCAGCCAAGATTCCGGACAGGGTTTTTCTGATACGCAGTATTTT
TRBV9	TRBJ2-5	few	TRBD1	CASSQGKRQGIETQYF	TGTGCCAGCAGCCAGGGTAAAAGACAGGGGATAGAGACCCAGTACTTC
TRBV20-1	TRBJ2-7	few	NA	CSALGKPYEQYF	TGCAGTGCTCTAGGGAAACCCTACGAGCAGTACTTC
TRBV5-1	TRBJ2-6	NA	NA	CASSLGAGVDAGANVLTF	TGCGCCAGCAGCTTGGGGGCCGGGGTTGACGCCGGGGCCAACGTCCTGACCTTC
TRBV20-1	TRBJ2-3	NA	NA	CSATLADTQYF	TGCAGTGCTACCTTGGCGGATACGCAGTATTTT
TRBV27	TRBJ2-7	few	NA	CASSSPQGWGEQYF	TGTGCCAGCAGTTCCCCCCAGGGCTGGGGCGAGCAGTACTTC
TRBV12-3/TRBV12-4	TRBJ2-7	few	TRBD1	CASSTTGGAYEQYF	TGTGCCAGCAGCACGACAGGGGGCGCCTACGAGCAGTACTTC
TRBV12-3/TRBV12-4	TRBJ1-2	NA	NA	CASTWGACGYGYTF	TGTGCCAGCACCTGGGGGGCCTGTGGGTATGGCTACACCTTC
TRBV5-1	TRBJ2-5	few	NA	CASSRGGAREKTQYF	TGCGCCAGCTCCCGTGGGGGGGCGAGGGAGAAGACCCAGTACTTC
TRBV7-8	TRBJ2-1	NA	TRBD1	CASSIRDRGRHEQFF	TGTGCCAGCAGCATCCGGGACAGGGGGCGGCATGAGCAGTTCTTC
TRBV11-2	TRBJ2-1	NA	TRBD1	CASRDRETYNEQFF	TGTGCCAGCAGAGACAGGGAGACCTACAATGAGCAGTTCTTC
TRBV29-1	TRBJ1-2	NA	NA	CSVGGPGYAF	TGCAGCGTCGGCGGGCCTGGCTACGCCTTC
TRBV9	TRBJ1-6	few	NA	CASSPREQGRSPLHF	TGTGCCAGCAGCCCCAGAGAGCAGGGGAGGTCACCCCTCCACTTT